The 31 T cell receptor beta chains reported below all come from one sample, sequenced in a study of blood T cell repertoires in COVID-19. Repertoires were generated with immunoSEQ multiplex PCR, while TCRdb's copy carries only in-frame clones and drops some. The sample holds a few hundred thousand clones, over 75% seen once. The sequenced sample consisted of PBMCs or T cells enriched from blood (not recorded which). These receptors all come from a man under 40 who had recovered from COVID-19.

The count of this clone is one. This rearrangement joins TRBV7-8 to TRBJ2-1, with 7 bases aligning to TRBD2. J lost 0 bases, V lost 1 base, and 3 bases had no gene match. Germline CDR1 reads SGHVS; CDR2 reads FQNEAQ. This CDR3 contains 16 residues. The CDR3 coding sequence is TGTGCCAGCAGCTTAGTGGGAGGGGTCTCCTACAATGAGCAGTTCTTC. Residues: CASSLVGGVSYNEQFF.

This clone was seen more than once but under ten times. Written as DNA, the CDR3 is TGTGCCAGCAGCTTTTTGGGCCTCGGGGGTAATGAAAAACTGTTTTTT. Amino acids: CASSFLGLGGNEKLFF. The chain uses TRBV5-6 and TRBJ1-4, with a possible D match to TRBD1 (5 bases). The V end lost 2 bases, the J end lost 4 bases, and 15 bases lay between the germline ends. Germline values: CDR1 SGHDT, CDR2 YYEEEE. This CDR3 is 16 amino acids long. Variable domain in full (rest from reference TRBV5-6 and TRBJ1-4): DAGVTQSPTHLIKTRGQQVTLRCSPKSGHDTVSWYQQALGQGPQFIFQYYEEEERQRGNFPDRFSGHQFPNYSSELNVNALLLGDSALYLCASSFLGLGGNEKLFFGSGTQLSVL.

J is TRBJ2-1 and V is TRBV4-2; D perhaps matches TRBD1 (6 bases). The germline V and J ends were trimmed by 3 bases and 3 bases, with 9 bases remaining between them. Germline CDR1 LGHNA, CDR2 YNFKEQ. The CDR3 extends over 14 amino acids. CDR3 sequence reads: CASSQTGVYNEQFF. The CDR3 nucleotides read TGTGCCAGCAGCCAGACAGGTGTCTACAATGAGCAGTTCTTC.

The chain is built from TRBV4-1 and TRBJ2-2; a weak D match, TRBD1 (6 bases). Germline V gene lookup returns CDR1 MGHRA and CDR2 YSYEKL. This CDR3 has 16 amino acids. V shed 0 bases and J shed 4 bases, with 12 bases lying between them. The CDR3 DNA is TGCGCCAGCAGCCAAGACAACAGGGTCGGCACCGGGGAGCTGTTTTTT. Its translation is CASSQDNRVGTGELFF.

V usage is TRBV12-3 or TRBV12-4 and J usage is TRBJ1-6; D not resolved. The V and J ends lost 6 bases and 8 bases respectively, with 11 bases between them. The CDR3 totals 13 residues. The DNA for the CDR3 is TGTGCCAGCAGGAAGAGGAGGGATTCACCCCTCCACTTT. It encodes CASRKRRDSPLHF.

In nucleotides, the CDR3 is TGCAGTTCACTACTCGGAACAACCCTCCACTTT. Translated, it gives CSSLLGTTLHF. The chain couples TRBV20-1 to TRBJ1-6; D is unresolved. Germline V gives CDR1 DFQATT, CDR2 SNEGSKA (reference sequence). The CDR3 runs 11 residues. V lost 8 bases and J 14 bases, leaving 16 bases between the germline ends.

This rearrangement joins TRBV9 to TRBJ2-7; 8 bases fit TRBD1. This CDR3 spans 14 amino acids. After removal of 0 bases from V and 7 bases from J, the junction contained 6 bases not matched to a gene. CDR1 and CDR2 (germline): SGDLS, YYNGEE. CDR3 sequence reads: CASSVGQGAREQYF. In DNA form, the CDR3 reads TGTGCCAGCAGCGTAGGTCAGGGGGCGAGGGAGCAGTACTTC.

The V gene is TRBV6-5, the J gene TRBJ1-5, with TRBD1 as a possible D gene (5 bases). This CDR3 has 13 amino acids. V gave up 6 bases and J gave up 7 bases, with 13 bases separating them. In germline, CDR1 is MNHEY, CDR2 SVGAGI. Here the CDR3 reads CASRPDSRQPQHF. CDR3 nucleotides: TGTGCCAGCAGACCCGACAGCCGGCAGCCCCAGCATTTT.

The rearrangement joins TRBV6-5 to TRBJ1-4, with D uncertain. The CDR3 consists of 15 residues. Deletions cut 5 bases from V and 3 bases from J, with 13 bases between. Germline values: CDR1 MNHEY, CDR2 SVGAGI. CDR3 sequence: CASSPLKRANEKLFF. The DNA of the CDR3 is TGTGCCAGCAGTCCTCTAAAGAGAGCTAATGAAAAACTGTTTTTT.

The chain recombines TRBV19 with TRBJ1-1, with TRBD1 as a possible D gene (6 bases). Germline CDR1 and CDR2: LNHDA and SQIVND (reference sequence). CDR3 length equals 13 residues. V was shortened by 7 bases and J by 0 bases, with 9 bases between the two germline ends. CDR3 sequence reads: CASTRQVNTEAFF. CDR3 in DNA: TGTGCCAGTACTAGACAGGTGAACACTGAAGCTTTCTTT.

This clone was recorded a few times. V is TRBV11-2 and J is TRBJ2-7; no clear D. The CDR3 consists of 11 residues. Germline CDR1 is SGHAT and CDR2 is FQNNGV. Trimming left V 5 bases short and J 2 bases short, with 4 bases between. The CDR3 here is CASSRAYEQYF. For the CDR3, the DNA is TGTGCCAGCAGCAGAGCCTACGAGCAGTACTTC. The full variable domain, its missing parts supplied by reference TRBV11-2 and TRBJ2-7, is EAGVAQSPRYKIIEKRQSVAFWCNPISGHATLYWYQQILGQGPKLLIQFQNNGVVDDSQLPKDRFSAERLKGVDSTLKIQPAKLEDSAVYLCASSRAYEQYFGPGTRLTVT.

V and J are TRBV2 and TRBJ2-1; D possibly corresponds to TRBD2 (5 bases). V was trimmed by 5 bases and J by 9 bases, leaving 8 bases between them. The germline CDR1 and CDR2 sequences are SNHLY and FYNNEI. The CDR3 length is 11 residues. The CDR3 nucleotides read TGTGCCAGCAGTCTAGCTTCTGAGCAGTTCTTC. This encodes CASSLASEQFF.

The chain couples TRBV5-1 to TRBJ2-1, with 10 bases that match TRBD1. CDR1 and CDR2 (germline): SGHRS, YFSETQ. This CDR3 is 17 amino acids long. V shed 0 bases and J 6 bases; nucleotides not matched to a gene: 9. The CDR3 loop reads CASSLGPGQGVRNEQFF. As DNA, the CDR3 is TGCGCCAGCAGCTTGGGTCCCGGACAGGGGGTACGCAATGAGCAGTTCTTC.

The J gene is TRBJ1-2, the V gene TRBV11-2; 9 nucleotides align to TRBD1. CDR1 and CDR2 (germline): SGHAT, FQNNGV. This CDR3 has 14 amino acids. V lost 6 bases and J lost 6; bases outside the gene matches: 8. The CDR3, as DNA: TGTGCCAGCAGACAACCGGGACAGGGCAATGGCTACACCTTC. It codes for CASRQPGQGNGYTF. Full variable domain (missing parts from reference TRBV11-2 and TRBJ1-2): EAGVAQSPRYKIIEKRQSVAFWCNPISGHATLYWYQQILGQGPKLLIQFQNNGVVDDSQLPKDRFSAERLKGVDSTLKIQPAKLEDSAVYLCASRQPGQGNGYTFGSGTRLTVV.

This rearrangement joins TRBV5-4 to TRBJ1-4; D is unclear. CDR3 length equals 13 residues. Germline V gives CDR1 SGHNT, CDR2 YYREEE (reference sequence). Deletions cut 4 bases from V and 10 bases from J, with 14 bases between. CDR3 amino acids: CASSPQEAGKLFF. The CDR3 nucleotides read TGTGCCAGCAGCCCCCAGGAGGCAGGAAAACTGTTTTTT.

V usage is TRBV6-5 and J usage is TRBJ1-5; 7 bases are a match to TRBD1. Germline V gives CDR1 MNHEY, CDR2 SVGAGI. V gave up 5 bases and J gave up 4 bases; unmatched junction bases: 8. The CDR3 runs to 15 residues. CDR3 coding DNA: TGTGCCAGCAGTCATCCGGGACAGCTAAATCAGCCCCAGCATTTT. The encoded protein is CASSHPGQLNQPQHF.

The chain carries TRBV9 and TRBJ1-4; 9 positions agree with TRBD1. CDR1 and CDR2 from the germline V gene are SGDLS and YYNGEE. The V and J ends lost 0 bases and 4 bases, in that order; junction bases with no gene match: 1. The CDR3 covers 15 residues. The CDR3 sequence is CASSVEDRGNEKLFF. DNA of the CDR3: TGTGCCAGCAGCGTAGAGGACAGGGGTAATGAAAAACTGTTTTTT.

The gene calls are TRBV3-1 (or the pseudogene TRBV3-2) and TRBJ2-7; the match to TRBD2 covers 7 bases. This CDR3 is built from 16 residues. V shed 0 bases and J 0 bases; nucleotides not matched to a gene: 5. Germline V gene lookup returns CDR1 LGHDT and CDR2 YNNKEL (reference sequence). DNA for the CDR3: TGTGCCAGCAGCCAAGACGAAGCGGGGAGCTCCTACGAGCAGTACTTC. It codes for CASSQDEAGSSYEQYF.

CDR3 loop: CASRLPTGGRDEQFF. The CDR3 nucleotides are TGTGCAAGTCGCTTACCGACAGGGGGCAGGGATGAGCAGTTCTTC. The chain links TRBV12-2 to TRBJ2-1; TRBD1, as called in the table, went unchecked against the DNA. TRBV12-2 has pseudogene status. This CDR3 spans 15 amino acids.

The sample holds one count of this clone. The chain recombines TRBV5-8 with TRBJ1-3, with unresolved D. The CDR3 length is 14 residues. Germline V CDR1 and CDR2: SGHTS, YDEGEE. V was cut by 0 bases and J by 0 bases, with 4 bases left in between. CDR3 nucleotides: TGTGCCAGCAGCTTGGTCAGCTCTGGAAACACCATATATTTT. As protein: CASSLVSSGNTIYF. The full variable domain, rest sourced from reference TRBV5-8 and TRBJ1-3, is EAGVTQSPTHLIKTRGQQATLRCSPISGHTSVYWYQQALGLGLQFLLWYDEGEERNRGNFPPRFSGRQFPNYSSELNVNALELEDSALYLCASSLVSSGNTIYFGEGSWLTVV.

The rearrangement joins TRBV5-1 to TRBJ1-4; maybe TRBD1 (6 bases). V lost 2 bases and J lost 4, with 9 bases in between. Germline CDR1 reads SGHRS; CDR2 reads YFSETQ. The CDR3 length is 14 residues. CDR3 DNA sequence: TGCGCCAGCAGCTTAGGACAGTATAATGAAAAACTGTTTTTT. Encoded protein: CASSLGQYNEKLFF.

The rearrangement uses TRBV19 and TRBJ1-6; tentatively, D is TRBD1 (6 bases). The length of the CDR3 is 12 residues. Trimming shortened V by 9 bases and J by 10 bases, and 13 bases separated the two germline ends. Germline values: CDR1 LNHDA, CDR2 SQIVND (reference sequence). CDR3 sequence reads: CASRTVGSPLHF. In DNA, the CDR3 is TGTGCCAGCAGGACAGTAGGATCACCCCTCCACTTT.

CDR3 nucleotides: TGTGCCAGCAGTAGTAGAATGGCAGGGGGGCATGGCTACACCTTC. It is translated as CASSSRMAGGHGYTF. The chain uses TRBV7-2 and TRBJ1-2; TRBD1 agrees at 7 bases. Trimming removed 6 bases from V and 6 bases from J; junction bases left unmatched: 13. The CDR3 has 15 residues. Germline V gene data show CDR1 as SGHTA and CDR2 as FQGNSA.

The chain uses TRBV25-1 and TRBJ1-6; D may be TRBD1 (5 bases). CDR3 size: 13 residues. Per the germline V gene, CDR1 is MGHDK and CDR2 is SYGVNS. V shed 4 bases and J shed 9 bases, with 10 bases lying between them. CDR3 sequence reads: CASSGTGGSPLHF. As DNA, the CDR3 is TGTGCCAGCAGTGGGACCGGGGGTTCACCCCTCCACTTT.

This chain links TRBV29-1 with TRBJ1-1; TRBD1 agrees at 7 bases. Germline V gene data show CDR1 as SQVTM and CDR2 as ANQGSEA. After removal of 7 bases from V and 5 bases from J, the junction contained 7 bases not matched to a gene. The CDR3 extends over 12 amino acids. CDR3 coding DNA: TGCAGCGCCTACAGGGGCAGGACTGAAGCTTTCTTT. Residues: CSAYRGRTEAFF.

This chain links TRBV6-2 or TRBV6-3 with TRBJ1-5, with D unresolved. The ends were cut back, 4 bases at V and 0 bases at J, with 10 bases in the middle. Germline V CDR1 and CDR2: MNHEY, SVGEGT. This CDR3 spans 15 amino acids. CDR3 nucleotide sequence: TGTGCCAGCAGTTCACCCAGTTATAGCAATCAGCCCCAGCATTTT. Translation: CASSSPSYSNQPQHF.

J is TRBJ1-1 and V is TRBV7-2, with D tentatively TRBD1 (6 bases). This CDR3 spans 13 amino acids. Trimming stripped 6 bases from V and 8 bases from J, with 16 bases between. Germline values: CDR1 SGHTA, CDR2 FQGNSA. The CDR3 here is CASSTRDTSEAFF. The CDR3 DNA sequence: TGTGCCAGCAGTACCCGGGACACATCCGAAGCTTTCTTT.

This clone was seen only once. V is TRBV7-9 and J is TRBJ1-2; 9 nucleotides line up with TRBD1. Germline V gene sequence: CDR1 SEHNR, CDR2 FQNEAQ (reference sequence). The CDR3 is 15 residues long. The V gene end was trimmed by 4 bases and the J gene end by 2 bases; junction bases not matched to a gene: 5. The CDR3 loop reads CASSSAQGANYGYTF. CDR3 in DNA: TGTGCCAGCAGCTCAGCACAGGGGGCCAACTATGGCTACACCTTC.

This clone was seen only a few times. The CDR3 sequence: CASSVGDTEAFF. The CDR3 coding sequence is TGTGCCAGCAGCGTAGGAGACACTGAAGCTTTCTTT. V gene TRBV9 combines with J gene TRBJ1-1; D unclear. Germline CDR1 SGDLS, CDR2 YYNGEE. V shed 0 bases and J shed 3 bases, with 3 bases lying between them. CDR3 length: 12 amino acids.

The rearrangement uses TRBV6-5 and TRBJ1-5; possibly TRBD1 for D (5 bases). Germline V gene lookup returns CDR1 MNHEY and CDR2 SVGAGI. The CDR3 spans 13 residues. Deletions cut 7 bases from V and 1 base from J, with 8 bases between. CDR3 in amino acids: CASKPGSNQPQHF. The CDR3 nucleotides are TGTGCCAGCAAGCCAGGGAGCAATCAGCCCCAGCATTTT.

This clone has more than one count but fewer than ten. The V call is TRBV6-5, the J call TRBJ2-3; TRBD2 aligns across 7 bases. Germline trimming cut 2 bases from V and 2 bases from J; bases unmatched to any gene: 7. The CDR3 consists of 16 residues. CDR1 is MNHEY and CDR2 is SVGAGI in the germline V gene. CDR3 DNA sequence: TGTGCCAGCAGTTACGGGACTACAGGAACCACAGATACGCAGTATTTT. The encoded protein is CASSYGTTGTTDTQYF.